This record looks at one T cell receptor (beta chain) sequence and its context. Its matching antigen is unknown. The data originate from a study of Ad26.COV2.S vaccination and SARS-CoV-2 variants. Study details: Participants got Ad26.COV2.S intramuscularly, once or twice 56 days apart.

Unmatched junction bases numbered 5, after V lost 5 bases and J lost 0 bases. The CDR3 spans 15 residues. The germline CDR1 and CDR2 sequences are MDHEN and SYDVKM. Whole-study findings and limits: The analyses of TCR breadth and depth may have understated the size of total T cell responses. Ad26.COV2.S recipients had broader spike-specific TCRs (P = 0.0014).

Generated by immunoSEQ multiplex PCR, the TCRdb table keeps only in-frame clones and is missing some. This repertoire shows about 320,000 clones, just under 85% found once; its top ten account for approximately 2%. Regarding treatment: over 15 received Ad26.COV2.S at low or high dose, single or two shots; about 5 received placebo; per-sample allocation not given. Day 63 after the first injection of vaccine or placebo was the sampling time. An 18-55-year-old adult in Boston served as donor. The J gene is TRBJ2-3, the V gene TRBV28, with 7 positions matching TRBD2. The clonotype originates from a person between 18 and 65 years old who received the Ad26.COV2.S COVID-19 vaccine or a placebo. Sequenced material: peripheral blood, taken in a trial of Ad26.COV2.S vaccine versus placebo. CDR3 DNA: TGTGCCAGCAGTGACCGGCGGGGGAGCACAGATACGCAGTATTTT. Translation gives CASSDRRGSTDTQYF.